The 29 T cell receptor beta chains in this list originate from one sample, sequenced in a study of blood T cell repertoires in COVID-19. This table comes from immunoSEQ multiplex PCR, and its TCRdb copy is limited to in-frame clones, with some not included. The data hold approximately 73,000 clones, with roughly 77% observed a single time. Sequencing used peripheral blood. The receptors stem from a woman aged 70 to 79 with acute or convalescent COVID-19.

CDR3 region: CASSSPASGGTDTQYF. The CDR3 nucleotides are TGTGCCAGCAGCTCCCCGGCTAGCGGGGGCACAGATACGCAGTATTTT. The chain has TRBV11-2 and TRBJ2-3, with 9 bases aligning to TRBD2. V dropped 4 bases and J dropped 1; count of bases not matched to a gene: 6. In germline, CDR1 is SGHAT, CDR2 FQNNGV. CDR3 length: 16 residues.

This clone came up once. The gene calls are TRBV19 and TRBJ1-6, with D possibly being TRBD1 (6 bases). The germline V gene encodes CDR1 LNHDA and CDR2 SQIVND (reference sequence). The CDR3 spans 15 residues. The ends were cut back, 4 bases at V and 4 bases at J, with 11 bases in the middle. The DNA for the CDR3 is TGTGCCAGTAGTACAGGGGTAGGATATAATTCACCCCTCCACTTT. This translates into CASSTGVGYNSPLHF.

This clone was observed a few times. This chain uses TRBV3-1 (or the pseudogene TRBV3-2) with TRBJ1-5; a weak D match, TRBD1 (6 bases). The germline gives CDR1 LGHDT, CDR2 YNNKEL (reference sequence). This CDR3 has 15 residues. The germline V and J ends were trimmed by 1 base and 4 bases, with 11 bases remaining between them. The CDR3 coding sequence is TGTGCCAGCAGCCAAGGTACAGGGTTAAATCAGCCCCAGCATTTT. Encoded protein: CASSQGTGLNQPQHF.

V usage is TRBV7-9 and J usage is TRBJ2-1; 12 nucleotides match TRBD2. The J segment lost 9 bases and the V segment lost 1 base, leaving 7 bases of the junction unmatched. CDR1 and CDR2 (germline): SEHNR, FQNEAQ (reference sequence). The CDR3 contains 16 residues. The CDR3 protein is CASSLGTSGASSEQFF. The CDR3 nucleotides read TGTGCCAGCAGCTTAGGGACTAGCGGGGCCTCATCTGAGCAGTTCTTC.

Comment on this clone: At one end, the junction sequence differs from germline, possibly due to a read error. The rearrangement joins TRBV7-3 to TRBJ2-2, with 7 bases identical to TRBD1. This CDR3 has 15 amino acids. Germline CDR1 and CDR2: SGHTA and FQGTGA. The CDR3 loop reads CASSLTGVVTGELFF. The CDR3 bases are TGTGCCAGCAGCCTAACAGGGGTGGTAACCGGGGAGCTGTTTTTT.

V usage is TRBV28 and J usage is TRBJ1-4; the D gene is possibly TRBD1 (5 bases). Germline CDR1 is MDHEN and CDR2 is SYDVKM. The CDR3 extends over 13 amino acids. The V and J ends lost 7 bases and 4 bases respectively, with 10 bases between them. DNA for the CDR3: TGTGCCAGCATGGGGCAGAATAATGAAAAACTGTTTTTT. It translates to CASMGQNNEKLFF.

The J gene is TRBJ1-5, the V gene TRBV6-5; tentative D call: TRBD1 (6 bases). The CDR3 is made up of 15 amino acids. The germline gives CDR1 MNHEY, CDR2 SVGAGI. V lost 4 bases and J 0 bases, leaving 10 bases between the germline ends. In nucleotides, the CDR3 is TGTGCCAGCAGTTCCAGGACAGCTAGCAATCAGCCCCAGCATTTT. It codes for CASSSRTASNQPQHF.

This rearrangement joins TRBV4-3 to TRBJ2-3; TRBD2 aligns across 9 bases. From germline, CDR1 is LGHNA and CDR2 YSLEER. V lost 4 bases, J lost 2 bases, and 4 bases stayed unmatched. The CDR3 runs 15 residues. CDR3 DNA: TGCGCCAGCAGCCTAATAGCGGGGGCCACAGATACGCAGTATTTT. Encoded protein: CASSLIAGATDTQYF.

The chain employs TRBV5-1 and TRBJ1-1; D not certain. Trimming took off 3 bases at V and 0 bases at J, with 9 bases between the two ends. This CDR3 spans 14 amino acids. Germline V gene data show CDR1 as SGHRS and CDR2 as YFSETQ. In DNA, the CDR3 is TGCGCCAGCAGCTCACTAGATTTGAACACTGAAGCTTTCTTT. This sequence encodes CASSSLDLNTEAFF.

The genes are TRBV2 and TRBJ2-4; 7 bases are a match to TRBD2. From germline, CDR1 is SNHLY and CDR2 FYNNEI. V shed 6 bases and J 3 bases; nucleotides not matched to a gene: 14. The CDR3 spans 17 residues. The CDR3 loop reads CASSKPGEGGGKNIQYF. For the CDR3, the DNA is TGTGCCAGCAGCAAGCCCGGGGAGGGAGGAGGCAAAAACATTCAGTACTTC.

The gene calls are TRBV12-3 or TRBV12-4 and TRBJ2-5, with TRBD2 as a possible D gene (5 bases). V was trimmed by 8 bases and J by 0 bases, leaving 10 bases between them. This CDR3 is 13 amino acids long. The CDR3 DNA reads as TGTGCCAGCCACGGGGAGTACCAAGAGACCCAGTACTTC. Protein: CASHGEYQETQYF.

The rearrangement uses TRBV10-1 and TRBJ2-7; a possible D gene is TRBD1 (6 bases). Trimming removed 0 bases from V and 6 bases from J, with 9 bases in between. CDR1 and CDR2 from the germline V gene are WNHNN and SYGVQD (reference sequence). The CDR3 covers 13 residues. The CDR3 DNA sequence: TGCGCCAGCAGTGAGTCCACAGGGTTCGAGCAGTACTTC. Its protein is CASSESTGFEQYF.

The rearrangement joins TRBV28 to TRBJ1-1, with D perhaps matching TRBD1 (6 bases). The CDR3 has 16 residues. The germline V gene encodes CDR1 MDHEN and CDR2 SYDVKM. V was trimmed by 2 bases and J by 1 base, leaving 14 bases between them. The CDR3, as DNA: TGTGCCAGCAGTTTAGCAGGGGTAAATGGGAACACTGAAGCTTTCTTT. This codes for CASSLAGVNGNTEAFF.

CDR3 sequence (DNA): TGTGCCAGCAGTGAAGGACGGACAGGGGGAAAACTGTTTTTT. It yields the protein CASSEGRTGGKLFF. V and J are TRBV2 and TRBJ1-4, with 10 positions matching TRBD1. This CDR3 comprises 14 residues. The J segment lost 10 bases and the V segment lost 1 base, leaving 3 bases of the junction unmatched. The germline V gene encodes CDR1 SNHLY and CDR2 FYNNEI.

This chain uses TRBV5-1 with TRBJ1-1, with 12 bases that match TRBD1. The CDR3 has 18 amino acids. The junction had 10 bases not matched to a gene; V was cut back by 1 base and J by 3 bases. The germline CDR1 and CDR2 sequences are SGHRS and YFSETQ. For the CDR3, the DNA is TGCGCCAGCAGCTTGTTTGGGGGACAGGGGGCGTCGGACACTGAAGCTTTCTTT. This translates into CASSLFGGQGASDTEAFF.

The chain couples TRBV15 to TRBJ2-3; D perhaps matches TRBD2 (7 bases). With 8 bases removed from V and 5 bases from J, the gap between germline ends came to 26 bases. Looked up from germline, CDR1 is LNHNV and CDR2 is YYDKDF (reference sequence). The CDR3 sequence is 17 residues long. CDR3 amino acids: CATSTGRESGGRDTQYF. CDR3 DNA sequence: TGTGCCACCTCGACTGGGCGGGAGAGTGGGGGCAGAGATACGCAGTATTTT.

This sequence joins TRBV30 and TRBJ2-1; 7 bases line up with TRBD2. The CDR3 runs 16 residues. Germline lookup yields CDR1 GTSNPN and CDR2 SVGIG (reference sequence). V shed 0 bases and J 3 bases; nucleotides not matched to a gene: 8. CDR3 in amino acids: CAWSVGSSGYYNEQFF. In DNA form, the CDR3 reads TGTGCCTGGAGTGTAGGGAGTAGCGGGTACTACAATGAGCAGTTCTTC.

The chain uses TRBV2 and TRBJ2-1, with D hard to call. CDR3 size: 11 residues. Germline values: CDR1 SNHLY, CDR2 FYNNEI. V was clipped by 8 bases and J by 5 bases, with 7 bases between them. This CDR3 reads CASSRDNEQFF. The CDR3 coding sequence is TGTGCCAGCTCTAGAGACAATGAGCAGTTCTTC. Complete variable domain (other parts from reference TRBV2 and TRBJ2-1): EPEVTQTPSHQVTQMGQEVILRCVPISNHLYFYWYRQILGQKVEFLVSFYNNEISEKSEIFDDQFSVERPDGSNFTLKIRSTKLEDSAMYFCASSRDNEQFFGPGTRLTVL.

The chain joins TRBV29-1 to TRBJ1-2, with 11 bases identical to TRBD1. V shed 0 bases, J shed 5 bases, and the junction held 11 bases outside the gene matches. CDR1 is SQVTM and CDR2 is ANQGSEA in the germline V gene. The CDR3 sequence is 17 residues long. This CDR3 is CSVEDRSGQGVGYGYTF. CDR3 in DNA: TGCAGCGTTGAAGATCGTTCGGGACAGGGGGTGGGGTATGGCTACACCTTC.

V usage is TRBV5-6 and J usage is TRBJ2-5; no firm D call. This CDR3 has 11 amino acids. Germline CDR1 is SGHDT and CDR2 is YYEEEE. V was pared by 6 bases and J by 5 bases, with 8 bases between. The CDR3 coding sequence is TGTGCCAGCACCGTCGGGGAGACCCAGTACTTC. Translating it yields CASTVGETQYF.

This clone has just one count. The J gene is TRBJ2-1, the V gene TRBV7-7; D is perhaps TRBD1 (5 bases). CDR3 length equals 16 residues. Germline CDR1 and CDR2: SSHAT and FNYEAQ (reference sequence). V dropped 1 base and J dropped 0 bases, with 10 bases sitting between them. The chain's CDR3 is CASSLGVDSSYNEQFF. The CDR3, as DNA: TGTGCCAGCAGCTTAGGGGTAGACAGCTCCTACAATGAGCAGTTCTTC.

The chain couples TRBV11-2 to TRBJ2-3; tentative D call: TRBD2 (7 bases). This CDR3 contains 14 residues. Germline assignment: CDR1 SGHAT and CDR2 FQNNGV. Trimming cost V 5 bases and J 2 bases, with 11 bases left between them. The CDR3 sequence: CASSQGGATDTQYF. The CDR3 nucleotides are TGTGCCAGCAGCCAAGGGGGGGCCACAGATACGCAGTATTTT.

This clone is a singleton in its sample. The chain joins TRBV19 to TRBJ2-3; 9 bases map to TRBD1. CDR3 length: 14 residues. CDR1 is LNHDA and CDR2 is SQIVND in the germline V gene (reference sequence). The ends lost 11 bases at V and 3 bases at J; junction bases unmatched: 9. CDR3 nucleotides: TGTGCCTGTTCAGCGGACAGGGGAACAGATACGCAGTATTTT. It codes for CACSADRGTDTQYF.

This chain links TRBV6-5 with TRBJ2-7; D unclear. The CDR3 is 15 amino acids. V was trimmed by 0 bases and J by 3 bases, leaving 12 bases between them. In germline, CDR1 is MNHEY, CDR2 SVGAGI. The CDR3 DNA sequence: TGTGCCAGCAGTTACTCAGAAGATACTTTCTACGAGCAGTACTTC. Protein sequence: CASSYSEDTFYEQYF.

The CDR3, as DNA: TGCGCCAGCAGCTTGGAAGGACTAGCGGGAGTCGGCTCCTACAATGAGCAGTTCTTC. Protein product: CASSLEGLAGVGSYNEQFF. The chain links TRBV5-1 to TRBJ2-1, with 13 bases matching TRBD2. V was clipped by 0 bases and J by 0 bases; unmatched bases: 6. This CDR3 is 19 amino acids long. Per the germline V gene, CDR1 is SGHRS and CDR2 is YFSETQ.

The rearrangement links TRBV7-3 to TRBJ1-2; D possibly corresponds to TRBD1 (6 bases). Germline CDR1 reads SGHTA; CDR2 reads FQGTGA. V was trimmed by 1 base and J by 7 bases, leaving 13 bases between them. The length of the CDR3 is 14 residues. CDR3 DNA: TGTGCCAGCAGCTTAAATCAGGGAGGGGGTGGCTACACCTTC. Translated: CASSLNQGGGGYTF.

This chain connects TRBV27 to TRBJ1-2, with D unclear. CDR1 is MNHEY, CDR2 SMNVEV, per germline (reference sequence). The ends were cut back, 7 bases at V and 8 bases at J, with 20 bases in the middle. CDR3 length: 14 residues. CDR3 sequence reads: CASKSRAGSYGYTF. In DNA form, the CDR3 reads TGTGCCAGCAAGTCGAGAGCGGGCTCTTACGGCTACACCTTC.

The rearrangement links TRBV18 to TRBJ1-5; no clear D gene. Germline-derived CDR1 and CDR2 are KGHSH and LQKENI. The CDR3 extends over 14 amino acids. V lost 2 bases to trimming and J lost 4 bases, with 9 bases between them. The CDR3 is CASSPEAENQPQHF. CDR3 bases: TGTGCCAGCTCACCAGAGGCAGAGAATCAGCCCCAGCATTTT. The entire variable domain, with the rest obtained from reference TRBV18 and TRBJ1-5, is as follows: NAGVMQNPRHLVRRRGQEARLRCSPMKGHSHVYWYRQLPEEGLKFMVYLQKENIIDESGMPKERFSAEFPKEGPSILRIQQVVRGDSAAYFCASSPEAENQPQHFGDGTRLSIL.

CDR3 bases: TGTGCCAGCTCGAGGGCCTTTAATTCACCCCTCCACTTT. Residues: CASSRAFNSPLHF. V gene TRBV6-5 combines with J gene TRBJ1-6; D is unresolved. The CDR3 totals 13 residues. Trimming shortened V by 8 bases and J by 6 bases, and 11 bases separated the two germline ends. The germline CDR1 and CDR2 sequences are MNHEY and SVGAGI.